This T cell receptor beta chain was sequenced for a study of cytomegalovirus exposure and HLA in healthy donors. CDR1 is LNHDA and CDR2 is SQIVND in the germline V gene (reference sequence). This CDR3 spans 18 amino acids. The V segment lost 3 bases and the J segment 3 bases; nucleotides outside the gene matches: 15. Primers: 60 Vbeta forward and 13 Jbeta reverse. Generated by immunoSEQ multiplex PCR, the TCRdb table keeps only in-frame clones and is missing some. This table has fewer than 200,000 clones, about 70% appearing once. The specimen was PBMCs. The receptor comes from a woman younger than 30 in good health and CMV-seropositive. The chain employs TRBV19 and TRBJ2-3, with 7 bases fitting TRBD2. In DNA, the CDR3 is TGTGCCAGTAGTATTTCCATAATGTCGGGAGGTTTTACAGATACGCAGTATTTT. The encoded protein is CASSISIMSGGFTDTQYF.